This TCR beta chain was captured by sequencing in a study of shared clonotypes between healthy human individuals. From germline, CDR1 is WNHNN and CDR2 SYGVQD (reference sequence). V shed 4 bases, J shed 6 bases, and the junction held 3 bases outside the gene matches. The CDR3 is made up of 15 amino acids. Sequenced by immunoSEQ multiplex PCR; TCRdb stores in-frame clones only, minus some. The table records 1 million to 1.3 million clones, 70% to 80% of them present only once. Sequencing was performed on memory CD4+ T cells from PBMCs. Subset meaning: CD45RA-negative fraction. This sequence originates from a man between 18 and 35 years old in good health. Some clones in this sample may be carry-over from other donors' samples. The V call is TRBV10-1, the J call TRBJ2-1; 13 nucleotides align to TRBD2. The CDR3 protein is CASSGTSGGINEQFF. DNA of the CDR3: TGCGCCAGCAGTGGGACTAGCGGGGGAATCAATGAGCAGTTCTTC.